This TCR beta chain is from a study of long-term antiretroviral therapy in people with HIV. Investigators performed immunoSEQ version v3.0 at survey level. Measured with immunoSEQ multiplex PCR; TCRdb has only the in-frame clones, and not every one. This sample has roughly 18,000 clones, with 70% to 80% found just once. The CDR3 consists of 15 residues. Looked up from germline, CDR1 is SGHTA and CDR2 is FQGNSA. With 0 bases removed from V and 2 bases from J, the gap between germline ends came to 7 bases. J is TRBJ2-2 and V is TRBV7-2; D tentatively fits TRBD1 or TRBD2 (5 bases each). The clonotype comes from a man aged 45-65 years with HIV. The starting material was unsorted PBMCs, obtained 2.2 years after starting antiretroviral therapy. CDR3 sequence reads: CASSLAGVNTGELFF. CDR3 sequence (DNA): TGTGCCAGCAGCTTAGCGGGGGTTAACACCGGGGAGCTGTTTTTT.